This TCR beta chain derives from a study of cytomegalovirus exposure and HLA in healthy donors. Overall study results and limits: TCR beta V segments were, for the most part, productive about 87% or about 30% of the time in an earlier analysis. In presence/absence analyses, roughly uniform sequencing depth across donors was assumed.

For this clone: Its antigen is currently unknown. The junction departs from germline at one end; a sequencing error may be responsible.

While unrecorded immune exposures were likely, the donors were nominally healthy when sampled. Both 60 Vbeta primers and 13 Jbeta primers went into the PCR. Sequencing used immunoSEQ multiplex PCR; TCRdb keeps in-frame clones, though not all of them. This table holds 98,000 or so clones, around 80% found once. CDR3 size: 14 residues. The V gene's germline CDR1 is SSHAT and CDR2 FNYEAQ (reference sequence). This TCR was recovered from a woman in her late teens or twenties in good health and CMV-seropositive. Sequencing used PBMCs. This chain uses TRBV7-7 with TRBJ2-5; 7 bases are shared with TRBD1. The CDR3 sequence: CASSFTTGQETQYF. CDR3 in DNA: TGTGCTAGCAGCTTCACGACAGGGCAAGAGACCCAGTACTTC.